The entry that follows covers one T cell receptor (beta chain) sequence. This specimen belongs to a study of T cell changes during pregnancy in multiple sclerosis. Between the trimmed V and J ends, which lost 8 bases and 1 base, there was a span of 17 bases. From germline, CDR1 is MNHNS and CDR2 SASEGT. The CDR3 covers 15 residues. Only in-frame clones appear in the TCRdb table, and some are missing; sequencing was by immunoSEQ multiplex PCR. Found here are approximately 27,000 clones, roughly 91% of them singletons; the top ten hold approximately 8.4%. The chain couples TRBV6-1 to TRBJ1-1; TRBD1 is a possible D gene (6 bases). Sequencing was performed on CD8+ T cells from peripheral blood mononuclear cells, taken before pregnancy. The source of this sequence is a female donor with multiple sclerosis, enrolled in a pregnancy study. CDR3 nucleotides: TGTGCCAGCCCCGAGGTCAGGGGTCGGAACACTGAAGCTTTCTTT. Protein: CASPEVRGRNTEAFF.